Shown below are 32 T cell receptor beta chains from a single sample sequenced in a study of blood T cell repertoires in COVID-19. Libraries were prepared by immunoSEQ multiplex PCR; TCRdb keeps only in-frame clonotypes and omits some of them. The table includes 250,000 or so clones, around nine tenths detected once. Sequences were obtained from peripheral blood. Every receptor here comes from a man aged 25 to 40 with COVID-19, enrolled during active disease.

The V and J genes are TRBV10-3 and TRBJ2-7; D is perhaps TRBD2 (5 bases). This CDR3 comprises 11 residues. The germline gives CDR1 ENHRY, CDR2 SYGVKD. V was cut by 2 bases and J by 7 bases, with 6 bases left in between. The CDR3 DNA reads TGTGCCATCAGTGAGGGAGGAGAGCAGTACTTC. Residues: CAISEGGEQYF.

J is TRBJ2-2 and V is TRBV13; D not resolved. V lost 2 bases to trimming and J lost 0 bases, with 13 bases between them. The germline CDR1 and CDR2 sequences are PRHDT and FYEKMQ (reference sequence). The length of the CDR3 is 17 residues. CDR3 protein: CASSLFPAKSNTGELFF. The CDR3 DNA is TGTGCCAGCAGCTTATTCCCAGCGAAATCGAACACCGGGGAGCTGTTTTTT.

The chain couples TRBV5-1 to TRBJ1-3; no reliable D call. V lost 2 bases to trimming and J lost 1 base, with 7 bases between them. Germline V gene sequence: CDR1 SGHRS, CDR2 YFSETQ. The CDR3 is 14 residues long. CDR3 DNA sequence: TGCGCCAGCAGCTTTCAGGAATCTGGAAACACCATATATTTT. This translates into CASSFQESGNTIYF.

The chain couples TRBV10-2 to TRBJ2-5, with TRBD2 identical over 12 bases. CDR1 and CDR2 (germline): WSHSY, SAAADI. The CDR3 extends over 16 amino acids. The V gene end was trimmed by 3 bases and the J gene end by 5 bases; junction bases not matched to a gene: 7. In DNA form, the CDR3 reads TGCGCCAGCAGTGATGCTAGCGGGGGGGCCAGGGAGACCCAGTACTTC. Its translation is CASSDASGGARETQYF.

J is TRBJ1-2 and V is TRBV30; 8 nucleotides match TRBD1. The CDR3 is 14 residues long. CDR1 is GTSNPN and CDR2 is SVGIG in the germline V gene (reference sequence). The trim removed 4 bases at V and 7 bases at J, leaving 11 bases unmatched. Written as DNA, the CDR3 is TGTGCCTGGATGTTCAGGGGGCGCGTAAGTGGCTACACCTTC. It translates to CAWMFRGRVSGYTF.

The rearrangement joins TRBV11-2 to TRBJ1-1; D remains unclear. This CDR3 is 13 amino acids long. V was cut by 0 bases and J by 3 bases, with 5 bases left in between. Per the germline V gene, CDR1 is SGHAT and CDR2 is FQNNGV. The CDR3 protein is CASSLDQDTEAFF. In DNA, the CDR3 is TGTGCCAGCAGCTTAGACCAGGACACTGAAGCTTTCTTT.

V is TRBV5-6 and J is TRBJ2-7; TRBD2 agrees at 9 bases. The CDR3 length is 15 residues. Germline-derived CDR1 and CDR2 are SGHDT and YYEEEE. The ends lost 4 bases at V and 4 bases at J; junction bases unmatched: 9. In nucleotides, the CDR3 is TGTGCCAGCAGCAACGAGGCTAGCGGGGAGTACGAGCAGTACTTC. This codes for CASSNEASGEYEQYF.

The chain carries TRBV4-1 and TRBJ1-1, with a tentative D call TRBD1 (6 bases). Germline loops: CDR1 MGHRA, CDR2 YSYEKL. V lost 1 base to trimming and J lost 1 base, with 10 bases between them. This CDR3 has 15 amino acids. The CDR3 DNA follows: TGCGCCAGCAGCCAAGTGGGGGGGCGGAACACTGAAGCTTTCTTT. The encoded protein is CASSQVGGRNTEAFF.

In its sample, this clone was seen once. The rearrangement joins TRBV6-1 to TRBJ1-1; unclear D gene. The CDR3 contains 13 residues. Trimming took off 3 bases at V and 4 bases at J, with 9 bases between the two ends. Germline V CDR1 and CDR2: MNHNS, SASEGT. The CDR3 here is CASSDRVITEAFF. DNA for the CDR3: TGTGCCAGCAGTGACCGGGTGATCACTGAAGCTTTCTTT.

The gene calls are TRBV2 and TRBJ1-2; 9 bases match TRBD1. After removal of 2 bases from V and 8 bases from J, the junction contained 6 bases not matched to a gene. In germline, CDR1 is SNHLY, CDR2 FYNNEI. The CDR3 covers 14 residues. In DNA form, the CDR3 reads TGTGCCAGCAGTGAAAGAACAGGGGGCTGGGGCTACACCTTC. This translates into CASSERTGGWGYTF.

This rearrangement joins TRBV2 to TRBJ1-4; D is undetermined. With 2 bases removed from V and 4 bases from J, the gap between germline ends came to 11 bases. This CDR3 is 15 amino acids long. Germline V gives CDR1 SNHLY, CDR2 FYNNEI. The CDR3 nucleotides are TGTGCCAGCAGTGAACCCTCGAGATATAATGAAAAACTGTTTTTT. This codes for CASSEPSRYNEKLFF.

The chain has TRBV20-1 and TRBJ1-5, with no clear D. CDR1 is DFQATT and CDR2 is SNEGSKA in the germline V gene (reference sequence). The V gene lost 3 bases and the J gene lost 1 base, with 13 bases spanning the gap. CDR3 length equals 15 residues. The CDR3 DNA reads TGCAGTGCTAGTCACCCGGGAGGAAGCAATCAGCCCCAGCATTTT. Amino acid sequence: CSASHPGGSNQPQHF.

J is TRBJ2-3 and V is TRBV7-2, with 8 bases identical to TRBD2. CDR1 is SGHTA, CDR2 FQGNSA, per germline. J was trimmed by 5 bases and V by 2 bases; bases with no gene match: 6. The CDR3 is made up of 15 amino acids. CDR3 region: CASSLTGGFGDTQYF. In DNA form, the CDR3 reads TGTGCCAGCAGCTTAACGGGGGGGTTCGGAGATACGCAGTATTTT.

The rearrangement uses TRBV2 and TRBJ2-5; D is uncertain. The germline V gene encodes CDR1 SNHLY and CDR2 FYNNEI. The CDR3 is 14 amino acids. V lost 7 bases, J lost 2 bases, and 14 bases lay in between. The CDR3 is CASTSRSYQETQYF. CDR3 coding DNA: TGTGCCAGCACATCCCGGTCTTATCAAGAGACCCAGTACTTC. Full variable domain (rest looked up from reference TRBV2 and TRBJ2-5): EPEVTQTPSHQVTQMGQEVILRCVPISNHLYFYWYRQILGQKVEFLVSFYNNEISEKSEIFDDQFSVERPDGSNFTLKIRSTKLEDSAMYFCASTSRSYQETQYFGPGTRLLVL.

V usage is TRBV4-1 and J usage is TRBJ2-3; tentatively, D is TRBD2 (6 bases). The CDR3 has 13 residues. Trimming left V 4 bases short and J 11 bases short, with 16 bases between. Per the germline V gene, CDR1 is MGHRA and CDR2 is YSYEKL. CDR3 in amino acids: CASSLTSGEVQYF. DNA of the CDR3: TGCGCCAGCAGCCTAACTTCGGGGGAGGTGCAGTATTTT.

The chain couples TRBV7-9 to TRBJ2-3; 8 bases are a match to TRBD2. J lost 4 bases, V lost 4 bases, and 7 bases had no gene match. The length of the CDR3 is 15 residues. Germline V CDR1 and CDR2: SEHNR, FQNEAQ (reference sequence). CDR3 nucleotide sequence: TGTGCCAGCAGCTCTCGCGCGGGGGGTTCAGATACGCAGTATTTT. This translates into CASSSRAGGSDTQYF.

The chain employs TRBV5-5 and TRBJ1-3, with D perhaps TRBD1 (6 bases). V gave up 3 bases and J gave up 4 bases, with 14 bases separating them. CDR1 and CDR2 (germline): SGHKS, YYEKEE (reference sequence). The CDR3 runs to 15 residues. CDR3 sequence: CASSSVGGQGNTIYF. The DNA of the CDR3 is TGTGCCAGCAGCTCGGTGGGGGGGCAAGGAAACACCATATATTTT.

The rearrangement joins TRBV1 to TRBJ1-2; the table's TRBD1 call for D was not verified on the DNA. TRBV1 is given as a pseudogene. This CDR3 contains 16 residues. The CDR3 DNA is TGCACCAGCAGCCAAGATCGCAGGACAGGGGTATATGGCTACACCTTC. It codes for CTSSQDRRTGVYGYTF.

V gene TRBV6-5 combines with J gene TRBJ1-1; the D gene is possibly TRBD1 (6 bases). The CDR3 is made up of 16 amino acids. CDR1 is MNHEY and CDR2 is SVGAGI in the germline V gene. Trimming cost V 2 bases and J 3 bases, with 16 bases left between them. CDR3 residues: CASSYVRGEGDTEAFF. The CDR3 nucleotides are TGTGCCAGCAGTTACGTTCGGGGAGAGGGGGACACTGAAGCTTTCTTT.

This rearrangement joins TRBV15 to TRBJ1-1; a weak D match, TRBD1 (5 bases). The CDR3 sequence is 15 residues long. The V end was cut by 1 base, the J end by 0 bases, with 9 bases between. In germline, CDR1 is LNHNV, CDR2 YYDKDF (reference sequence). Here the CDR3 reads CATSRGRGMNTEAFF. The CDR3 DNA sequence: TGTGCCACCAGCAGAGGGAGGGGAATGAACACTGAAGCTTTCTTT. Full variable domain (remainder filled in from reference TRBV15 and TRBJ1-1): DAMVIQNPRYQVTQFGKPVTLSCSQTLNHNVMYWYQQKSSQAPKLLFHYYDKDFNNEADTPDNFQSRRPNTSFCFLDIRSPGLGDTAMYLCATSRGRGMNTEAFFGQGTRLTVV.

The V call is TRBV19, the J call TRBJ2-6; D not resolved. The V and J ends lost 3 bases and 6 bases respectively, with 9 bases between them. The CDR3 is 14 amino acids. Germline values: CDR1 LNHDA, CDR2 SQIVND (reference sequence). The CDR3 DNA is TGTGCCAGTAGTATTCCCAAACTGGCCAACGTCCTGACTTTC. Translating gives CASSIPKLANVLTF.

The CDR3 loop reads CASADRGRGDTQYF. In nucleotides, the CDR3 is TGCGCCAGCGCGGACAGGGGAAGGGGAGATACGCAGTATTTT. The rearrangement links TRBV10-2 to TRBJ2-3; 9 nucleotides align to TRBD1. The V gene end was trimmed by 8 bases and the J gene end by 5 bases; junction bases not matched to a gene: 8. CDR3 length equals 14 residues. From germline, CDR1 is WSHSY and CDR2 SAAADI.

The V call is TRBV29-1, the J call TRBJ2-2; D possibly corresponds to TRBD1 (5 bases). The CDR3 sequence is 13 residues long. Trimming pared 3 bases from V and 4 bases from J, leaving 9 bases between. Germline V lookup: CDR1 SQVTM, CDR2 ANQGSEA. This CDR3 is CSVDRVGTGELFF. In DNA, the CDR3 is TGCAGCGTTGACAGGGTCGGCACCGGGGAGCTGTTTTTT.

J is TRBJ1-5 and V is TRBV10-3; no clear D. The CDR3 runs 14 residues. Per germline, CDR1 ENHRY and CDR2 SYGVKD. Deletions cut 0 bases from V and 4 bases from J, with 7 bases between. The CDR3 nucleotides are TGTGCCATCAGTGAGTCGCCGGGAAATCAGCCCCAGCATTTT. This codes for CAISESPGNQPQHF.

The CDR3 loop is CASSHTGTLNTGELFF. Written as DNA, the CDR3 is TGTGCCAGCAGCCACACCGGGACACTAAACACCGGGGAGCTGTTTTTT. V and J are TRBV13 and TRBJ2-2; D might be TRBD1 (6 bases). Germline V lookup: CDR1 PRHDT, CDR2 FYEKMQ (reference sequence). V lost 5 bases and J lost 2, with 15 bases in between. The CDR3 sequence is 16 residues long. Drawing the rest from reference TRBV13 and TRBJ2-2, the complete variable domain is AAGVIQSPRHLIKEKRETATLKCYPIPRHDTVYWYQQGPGQDPQFLISFYEKMQSDKGSIPDRFSAQQFSDYHSELNMSSLELGDSALYFCASSHTGTLNTGELFFGEGSRLTVL.

This chain uses TRBV24-1 with TRBJ1-5; D may be TRBD1 (6 bases). Germline CDR1 reads KGHDR; CDR2 reads SFDVKD. Trimming cost V 4 bases and J 4 bases, with 10 bases left between them. The CDR3 sequence is 14 residues long. CDR3 residues: CATSEPGQNQPQHF. The CDR3 nucleotides are TGTGCCACCAGTGAACCCGGACAGAATCAGCCCCAGCATTTT.

The rearrangement uses TRBV25-1 and TRBJ2-5, with 9 bases that match TRBD1. This CDR3 contains 15 residues. V lost 6 bases to trimming and J lost 5 bases; unmatched junction nucleotides: 10. CDR1 is MGHDK and CDR2 is SYGVNS in the germline V gene. The CDR3 protein is CASSVGQGRGETQYF. Here the CDR3 DNA reads TGTGCCAGCAGCGTCGGACAGGGGAGGGGGGAGACCCAGTACTTC.

The genes are TRBV10-2 and TRBJ2-2, with TRBD2 as a possible D gene (6 bases). The germline gives CDR1 WSHSY, CDR2 SAAADI. V lost 3 bases, J lost 1 base, and 12 bases lay in between. The CDR3 is made up of 16 amino acids. The CDR3 DNA follows: TGCGCCAGCAGTGAACTTGGGACTTTGAACACCGGGGAGCTGTTTTTT. This gives the protein CASSELGTLNTGELFF.

The gene calls are TRBV7-3 and TRBJ1-1; 8 nucleotides line up with TRBD1. This CDR3 is built from 15 residues. CDR1 SGHTA and CDR2 FQGTGA come from the germline V gene. Unmatched junction bases numbered 6, after V lost 5 bases and J lost 1 base. The CDR3, as DNA: TGTGCCAGCAGCCCAGGGGGCGCGAGGAACACTGAAGCTTTCTTT. It encodes CASSPGGARNTEAFF.

V and J are TRBV6-5 and TRBJ1-5, with 7 bases fitting TRBD1. This CDR3 contains 13 residues. Germline CDR1 MNHEY, CDR2 SVGAGI. Unmatched junction bases numbered 6, after V lost 6 bases and J lost 7 bases. The CDR3 loop reads CASSDRVRQPQHF. CDR3 coding DNA: TGTGCCAGCAGCGACAGGGTAAGGCAGCCCCAGCATTTT.

The V gene is TRBV10-2, the J gene TRBJ1-5; D not certain. The CDR3 has 13 residues. The germline V gene has CDR1 WSHSY and CDR2 SAAADI. Trimming pared 1 base from V and 10 bases from J, leaving 11 bases between. CDR3 sequence reads: CASSEWQMVPQHF. CDR3 nucleotides: TGCGCCAGCAGTGAGTGGCAGATGGTACCCCAGCATTTT.

This rearrangement joins TRBV27 to TRBJ1-2; TRBD1 might be the D (6 bases). V dropped 4 bases and J dropped 6 bases, with 18 bases sitting between them. CDR3 size: 15 residues. Germline V CDR1 and CDR2: MNHEY, SMNVEV (reference sequence). As DNA, the CDR3 is TGTGCCAGCAGTTCCTCGACAGGACGTCTGCATGGCTACACCTTC. Translating gives CASSSSTGRLHGYTF.